This entry features one TCR beta chain sequence. This sample stems from a study of blood T cell repertoires in COVID-19. Study details: T cells, B-cell-depleted T cells, or PBMCs provided the cDNA or gDNA that served as material.

Recruitment covered 20 to 25 US areas and drew participants whose ages spanned about 18 to 90 years. V was clipped by 0 bases and J by 2 bases, with 9 bases between them. Germline values: CDR1 LGHNA, CDR2 YSLEER. This CDR3 comprises 15 residues. Only in-frame clones appear in the TCRdb table, and some are missing; sequencing was by immunoSEQ multiplex PCR. Counted here are a few hundred thousand clones, around 83% occurring once; the ten biggest clones make up 6.8%. The sequencing sample was made of PBMCs or T cells enriched from blood (not recorded which). The sequence was obtained from a woman aged 40 to 55 who had recovered from COVID-19. The chain combines TRBV4-3 with TRBJ2-3, with D hard to call. CDR3 protein: CASSQDWAVTDTQYF. In DNA form, the CDR3 reads TGCGCCAGCAGCCAAGATTGGGCAGTCACAGATACGCAGTATTTT.